Listed here are 19 T cell receptor beta chains from one sample, sequenced in a study of blood T cell repertoires in COVID-19. Repertoires were generated with immunoSEQ multiplex PCR, while TCRdb's copy carries only in-frame clones and drops some. Altogether under 200,000 clones are present, approximately 87% being singletons, with the ten largest covering under 13%. The sample was peripheral blood. The receptors stem from a woman in her seventies with COVID-19, enrolled during active disease.

The chain uses TRBV5-1 and TRBJ2-2; 8 positions agree with TRBD1. This CDR3 spans 14 amino acids. Germline trimming cut 7 bases from V and 7 bases from J; bases unmatched to any gene: 9. Germline CDR1 is SGHRS and CDR2 is YFSETQ. The CDR3 loop is CASRRTGPSGELFF. DNA of the CDR3: TGCGCCAGCCGCCGGACAGGGCCCAGCGGGGAGCTGTTTTTT.

In its sample, this clone was seen a few times. The genes are TRBV28 and TRBJ1-1; D is ambiguous. In germline, CDR1 is MDHEN, CDR2 SYDVKM. The CDR3 consists of 16 residues. Trimming shortened V by 5 bases and J by 6 bases, and 22 bases separated the two germline ends. CDR3 protein: CASSPSESGSYPEAFF. The CDR3 DNA is TGTGCCAGCAGTCCCTCCGAGTCAGGTTCGTACCCTGAAGCTTTCTTT.

The rearrangement joins TRBV19 to TRBJ2-5, with D uncertain. The CDR3 contains 15 residues. The ends were cut back, 0 bases at V and 1 base at J, with 9 bases in the middle. The germline V gene encodes CDR1 LNHDA and CDR2 SQIVND (reference sequence). The CDR3 reads CASSIDRPGQETQYF. CDR3 DNA: TGTGCCAGTAGTATAGATCGTCCCGGCCAAGAGACCCAGTACTTC.

The chain carries TRBV29-1 and TRBJ2-1; D remains unclear. Trimming shortened V by 3 bases and J by 1 base, and 4 bases separated the two germline ends. The CDR3 covers 12 residues. In germline, CDR1 is SQVTM, CDR2 ANQGSEA. The CDR3 DNA reads as TGCAGCGTTGAGCAGTCCTACAATGAGCAGTTCTTC. It yields the protein CSVEQSYNEQFF.

V is TRBV10-1 and J is TRBJ1-6; D possibly corresponds to TRBD1 (6 bases). Germline assignment: CDR1 WNHNN and CDR2 SYGVQD (reference sequence). Trimming cost V 5 bases and J 7 bases, with 18 bases left between them. This CDR3 has 16 amino acids. Written as DNA, the CDR3 is TGCGCCAGCAGTCAACAGGGAACTCGCGGGAATTCACCCCTCCACTTT. This encodes CASSQQGTRGNSPLHF.

The chain couples TRBV6-2 or TRBV6-3 to TRBJ2-7; 10 nucleotides line up with TRBD2. The CDR3 is 17 amino acids. With V trimmed by 2 bases and J by 2 bases, 9 bases remained unmatched. CDR1 MNHEY and CDR2 SVGEGT come from the germline V gene. As DNA, the CDR3 is TGTGCCAGCAGTTACGGGATTAGCGGGGGGATAACCTACGAGCAGTACTTC. Translation gives CASSYGISGGITYEQYF.

The chain combines TRBV3-1 (or the pseudogene TRBV3-2) with TRBJ1-1; 8 bases map to TRBD1. CDR1 and CDR2 (germline): LGHDT, YNNKEL (reference sequence). The CDR3 sequence is 14 residues long. The V segment lost 2 bases and the J segment 10 bases; nucleotides outside the gene matches: 9. CDR3 bases: TGTGCCAGCAGCCAAATGCAGGGGGCTGACGGAGCTTTCTTT. It specifies CASSQMQGADGAFF.

This clone occurred once. The chain links TRBV19 to TRBJ2-1, with 9 bases fitting TRBD2. The V segment lost 3 bases and the J segment 5 bases; nucleotides outside the gene matches: 5. The CDR3 has 15 amino acids. Germline CDR1 reads LNHDA; CDR2 reads SQIVND (reference sequence). Here the CDR3 reads CASSMGASGNNEQFF. CDR3 bases: TGTGCCAGTAGTATGGGCGCTAGCGGGAACAATGAGCAGTTCTTC.

The chain joins TRBV6-5 to TRBJ1-5; D is uncertain. V was clipped by 4 bases and J by 2 bases, with 12 bases between them. The CDR3 covers 15 residues. In germline, CDR1 is MNHEY, CDR2 SVGAGI. CDR3 nucleotides: TGTGCCAGCAGTTGGGCGGGGTCTGGCAATCAGCCCCAGCATTTT. It translates to CASSWAGSGNQPQHF.

V gene TRBV4-2 combines with J gene TRBJ1-4; 7 bases match TRBD1. The CDR3 is 16 residues long. Germline CDR1 and CDR2: LGHNA and YNFKEQ. The J segment lost 4 bases and the V segment lost 4 bases, leaving 9 bases of the junction unmatched. CDR3 sequence (DNA): TGTGCCAGCAGCCCCATAACCCAGGGGGTTAATGAAAAACTGTTTTTT. This translates into CASSPITQGVNEKLFF.

The count of this clone is one. A read error may produce the germline difference seen at one junction end. The gene calls are TRBV28 and TRBJ1-6, with TRBD1 identical over 8 bases. Per the germline V gene, CDR1 is MDHEN and CDR2 is SYDVKM. CDR3 length: 14 residues. The CDR3 protein is CASSLPGQVTVLGF. The CDR3 nucleotides read TGTGCCAGCAGTTTACCGGGACAGGTGACCGTACTTGGCTTT.

The CDR3 spells CASSLQGANEKLFF. As DNA, the CDR3 is TGTGCCAGCAGTCTACAGGGGGCGAATGAAAAACTGTTTTTT. This rearrangement joins TRBV27 to TRBJ1-4; 9 bases line up with TRBD1. Germline V gene lookup returns CDR1 MNHEY and CDR2 SMNVEV (reference sequence). V gave up 5 bases and J gave up 5 bases; unmatched junction bases: 3. The CDR3 is made up of 14 amino acids.

CDR3 DNA: TGTGCCAGCAGCTTAAGGGCCTTAGGCGACAGGGGGCGATCCTACGAGCAGTACTTC. It codes for CASSLRALGDRGRSYEQYF. The V and J genes are TRBV7-2 and TRBJ2-7, with 10 positions matching TRBD1. J lost 1 base, V lost 2 bases, and 14 bases had no gene match. The CDR3 contains 19 residues. CDR1 is SGHTA, CDR2 FQGNSA, per germline.

DNA for the CDR3: TGTGCCAGCGAAGGACAGGGTCCTTCACCCCTCCACTTT. Residues: CASEGQGPSPLHF. This rearrangement joins TRBV28 to TRBJ1-6; TRBD1 matches at 8 bases. J lost 9 bases, V lost 8 bases, and 6 bases had no gene match. Per the germline V gene, CDR1 is MDHEN and CDR2 is SYDVKM. CDR3 size: 13 residues.

The chain joins TRBV6-6 to TRBJ1-2; 8 nucleotides line up with TRBD1. V lost 5 bases to trimming and J lost 13 bases; unmatched junction nucleotides: 9. Germline lookup yields CDR1 MNHNY and CDR2 SVGAGI (reference sequence). The CDR3 runs to 12 residues. The CDR3 nucleotides are TGTGCCAGCAGTACCGACAGGGGTCCTCCCACCTTC. Translating gives CASSTDRGPPTF.

The rearrangement uses TRBV11-2 and TRBJ1-1, with D perhaps TRBD1 (5 bases). Germline CDR1 is SGHAT and CDR2 is FQNNGV. V dropped 5 bases and J dropped 6 bases, with 19 bases sitting between them. CDR3 length: 15 amino acids. CDR3 loop: CASSPKPGEGAEAFF. In nucleotides, the CDR3 is TGTGCCAGCAGCCCAAAACCGGGGGAGGGAGCTGAAGCTTTCTTT.

Worth noting for this clone: The sample has other DNA sequences that encode this CDR3 too. The chain links TRBV12-3 or TRBV12-4 to TRBJ1-1; D not certain. The V and J ends lost 6 bases and 0 bases respectively, with 8 bases between them. There are 13 residues in the CDR3. The CDR3, as DNA: TGTGCCAGCAGATCCAGCGTGAACACTGAAGCTTTCTTT. Residues: CASRSSVNTEAFF.

The V and J genes are TRBV18 and TRBJ2-1, with 9 nucleotides matching TRBD1. Germline CDR1 is KGHSH and CDR2 is LQKENI. J gave up 6 bases and V 0 bases, and 3 bases lay outside the gene matches. The CDR3 is 15 amino acids. The chain's CDR3 is CASSPPQGQGNEQFF. The CDR3 nucleotides are TGTGCCAGCTCACCACCCCAGGGACAGGGCAATGAGCAGTTCTTC.

The J gene is TRBJ1-1, the V gene TRBV3-1 (or the pseudogene TRBV3-2), with D possibly being TRBD1 (5 bases). Between the trimmed V and J ends, which lost 3 bases and 0 bases, there was a span of 8 bases. The germline gives CDR1 LGHDT, CDR2 YNNKEL (reference sequence). This CDR3 is built from 14 residues. For the CDR3, the DNA is TGTGCCAGCAGCCAGCGGGACCTGAACACTGAAGCTTTCTTT. This gives the protein CASSQRDLNTEAFF.